This TCR beta chain was found in a study of blood T cell repertoires in COVID-19. Study background: The origin of the acute and convalescent COVID-19 samples was the United States, Italy and Spain. Sample material is recorded as cDNA or gDNA derived from T cells, B-cell-depleted T cells, or PBMCs.

Germline V CDR1 and CDR2: WSHSY, SAAADI. There are 10 residues in the CDR3. V was pared by 4 bases and J by 12 bases, with 7 bases between. TCRdb's copy holds only in-frame clones and misses some; the assay was immunoSEQ multiplex PCR. The sample lists some 160,000 clones, 89% occurring once. The sample holds one count of this clone. The rearrangement joins TRBV10-2 to TRBJ2-1, with D tentatively TRBD2 (5 bases). This sequence was found in a man in his sixties with acute or convalescent COVID-19. Sequencing was carried out using peripheral blood. The CDR3 DNA reads TGCGCCAGCAGTGGAGAGGGGCAGTTCTTC. Amino acids: CASSGEGQFF.